This entry features one T cell receptor (beta chain) sequence. Its antigen is undetermined. The V end was cut by 4 bases, the J end by 2 bases, with 8 bases between. The CDR3 is 13 amino acids. This entry is derived from a study of T cells in localized non-small cell lung cancer. Points from the study as a whole: Among the top 100 tumor clones, a median 57 appeared in adjacent lung. Longer survival (overall) was linked to higher T cell density in blood.

The repertoire was sequenced with immunoSEQ multiplex PCR; TCRdb's copy has only in-frame clones and lacks some. There are approximately 2,300 clones in the sample; more than 20% occur only once, and roughly 7.1% lies in the top ten. The sequences come from lung tumor tissue, collected before any cancer treatment. The sequence was collected from a woman aged 40-69 years with stage III squamous cell lung carcinoma. This sequence joins TRBV7-1 and TRBJ1-1; the D is unclear. TRBV7-1 is annotated as an ORF whose role is uncertain. For the CDR3, the DNA is TGTGCCAGCAGCTTAACCCAAAACACTGAAGCTTTCTTT. Translation: CASSLTQNTEAFF.